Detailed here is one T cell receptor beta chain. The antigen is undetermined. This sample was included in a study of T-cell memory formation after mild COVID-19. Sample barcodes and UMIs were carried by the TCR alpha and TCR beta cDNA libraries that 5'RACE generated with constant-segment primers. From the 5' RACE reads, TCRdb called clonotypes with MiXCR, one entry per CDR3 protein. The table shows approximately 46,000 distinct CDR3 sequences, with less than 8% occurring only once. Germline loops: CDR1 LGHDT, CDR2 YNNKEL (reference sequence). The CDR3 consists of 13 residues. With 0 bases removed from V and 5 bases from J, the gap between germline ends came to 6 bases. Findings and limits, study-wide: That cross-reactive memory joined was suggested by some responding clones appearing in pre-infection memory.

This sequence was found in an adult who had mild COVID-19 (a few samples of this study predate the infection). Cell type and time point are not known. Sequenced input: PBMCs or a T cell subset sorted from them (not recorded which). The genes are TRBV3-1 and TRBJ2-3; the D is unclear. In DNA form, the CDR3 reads TGTGCCAGCAGCCAAGACCGGCAAGATACGCAGTATTTT. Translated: CASSQDRQDTQYF.